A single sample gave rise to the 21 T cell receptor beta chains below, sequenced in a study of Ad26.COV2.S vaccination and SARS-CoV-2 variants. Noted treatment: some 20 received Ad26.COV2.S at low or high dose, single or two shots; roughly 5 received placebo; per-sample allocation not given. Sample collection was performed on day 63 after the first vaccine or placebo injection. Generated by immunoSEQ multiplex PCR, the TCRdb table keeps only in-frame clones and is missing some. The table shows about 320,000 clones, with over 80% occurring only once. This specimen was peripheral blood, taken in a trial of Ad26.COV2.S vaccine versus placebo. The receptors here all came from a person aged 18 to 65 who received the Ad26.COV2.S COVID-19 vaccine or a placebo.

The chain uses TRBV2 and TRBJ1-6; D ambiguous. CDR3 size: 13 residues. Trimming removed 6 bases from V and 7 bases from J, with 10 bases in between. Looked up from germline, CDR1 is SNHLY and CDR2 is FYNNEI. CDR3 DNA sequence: TGTGCCAGCAGGGACTTTGGAAATTCACCCCTCCACTTT. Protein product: CASRDFGNSPLHF. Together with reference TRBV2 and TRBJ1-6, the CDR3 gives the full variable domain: EPEVTQTPSHQVTQMGQEVILRCVPISNHLYFYWYRQILGQKVEFLVSFYNNEISEKSEIFDDQFSVERPDGSNFTLKIRSTKLEDSAMYFCASRDFGNSPLHFGNGTRLTVT.

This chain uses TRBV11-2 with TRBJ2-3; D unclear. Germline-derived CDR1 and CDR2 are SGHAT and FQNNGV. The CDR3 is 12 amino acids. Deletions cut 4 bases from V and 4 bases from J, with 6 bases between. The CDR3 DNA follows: TGTGCCAGCAGCTCCTGGGCAGATACGCAGTATTTT. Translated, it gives CASSSWADTQYF.

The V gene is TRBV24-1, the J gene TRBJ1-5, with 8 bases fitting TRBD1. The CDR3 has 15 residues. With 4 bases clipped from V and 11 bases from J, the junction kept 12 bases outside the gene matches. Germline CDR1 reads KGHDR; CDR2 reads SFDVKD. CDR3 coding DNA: TGTGCCACCAGTGAGAGTCAGGGGGCAGGTAATACCCAGCATTTT. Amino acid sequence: CATSESQGAGNTQHF.

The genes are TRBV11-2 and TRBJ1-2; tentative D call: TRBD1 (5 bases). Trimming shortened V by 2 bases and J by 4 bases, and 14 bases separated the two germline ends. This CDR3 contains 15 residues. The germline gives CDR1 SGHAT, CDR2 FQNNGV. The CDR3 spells CASSLTRGMGYGYTF. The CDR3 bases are TGTGCCAGCAGCTTAACTCGGGGCATGGGCTATGGCTACACCTTC.

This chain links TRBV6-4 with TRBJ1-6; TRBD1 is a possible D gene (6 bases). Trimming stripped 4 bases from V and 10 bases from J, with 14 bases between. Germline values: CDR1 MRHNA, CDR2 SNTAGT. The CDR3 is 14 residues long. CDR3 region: CASSVSRGDSPLHF. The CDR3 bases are TGTGCCAGCAGTGTTTCCAGGGGAGACTCACCCCTCCACTTT.

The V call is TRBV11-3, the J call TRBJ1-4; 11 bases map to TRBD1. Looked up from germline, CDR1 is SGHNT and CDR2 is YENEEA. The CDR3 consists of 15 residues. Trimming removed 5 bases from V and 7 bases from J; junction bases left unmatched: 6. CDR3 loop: CASSPRTGGFEKLFF. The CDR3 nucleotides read TGTGCCAGCAGCCCCAGGACAGGGGGCTTTGAAAAACTGTTTTTT.

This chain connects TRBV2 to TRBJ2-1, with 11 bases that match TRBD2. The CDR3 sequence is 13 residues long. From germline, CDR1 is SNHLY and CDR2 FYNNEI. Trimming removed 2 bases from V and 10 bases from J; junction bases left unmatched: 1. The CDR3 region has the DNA TGTGCCAGCAGTGAAAGGACTAGCGGGGAGCAGTTCTTC. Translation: CASSERTSGEQFF.

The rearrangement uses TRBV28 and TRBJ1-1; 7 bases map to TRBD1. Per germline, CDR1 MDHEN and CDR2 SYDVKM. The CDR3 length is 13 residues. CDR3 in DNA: TGTGATCGAAAAGGGGGCTCTGGGACTGAAGCTTTCTTT. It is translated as CDRKGGSGTEAFF.

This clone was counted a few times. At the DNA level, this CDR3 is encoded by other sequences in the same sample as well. In DNA form, the CDR3 reads TGTGCCAGCAGTCTCAGGGGAACCTACGAGCAGTACTTC. It specifies CASSLRGTYEQYF. The chain carries TRBV28 and TRBJ2-7; TRBD1 is a possible D gene (6 bases). The CDR3 totals 13 residues. The V gene lost 5 bases and the J gene lost 2 bases, with 10 bases spanning the gap. Germline assignment: CDR1 MDHEN and CDR2 SYDVKM.

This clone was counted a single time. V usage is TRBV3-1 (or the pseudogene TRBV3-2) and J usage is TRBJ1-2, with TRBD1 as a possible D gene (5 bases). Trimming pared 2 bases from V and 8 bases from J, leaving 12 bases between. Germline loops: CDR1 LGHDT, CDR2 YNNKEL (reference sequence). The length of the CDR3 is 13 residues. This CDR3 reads CASSQSRDGGYTF. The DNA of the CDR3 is TGTGCCAGCAGCCAATCCCGGGACGGAGGCTACACCTTC.

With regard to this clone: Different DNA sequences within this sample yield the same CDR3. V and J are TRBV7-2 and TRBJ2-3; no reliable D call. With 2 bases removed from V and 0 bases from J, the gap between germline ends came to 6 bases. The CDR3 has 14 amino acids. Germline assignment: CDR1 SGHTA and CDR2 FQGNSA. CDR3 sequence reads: CASSLSGSTDTQYF. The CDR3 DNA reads TGTGCCAGCAGCTTAAGTGGGAGCACAGATACGCAGTATTTT.

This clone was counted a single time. CDR3 coding DNA: TGTGCCAGCAGCCAAGCGATAGGGTTGGGCACTGAAGCTTTCTTT. Translation: CASSQAIGLGTEAFF. The chain joins TRBV4-2 to TRBJ1-1; D is unclear. V gave up 1 base and J gave up 4 bases, with 13 bases separating them. CDR1 and CDR2 from the germline V gene are LGHNA and YNFKEQ. The CDR3 covers 15 residues.

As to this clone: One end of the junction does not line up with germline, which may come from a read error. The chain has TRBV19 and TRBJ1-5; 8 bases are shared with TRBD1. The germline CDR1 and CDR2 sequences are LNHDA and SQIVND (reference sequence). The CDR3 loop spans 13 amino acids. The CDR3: CASTTGGNRPQHF. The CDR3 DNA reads TGTGCCAGTACTACAGGGGGTAATCGGCCCCAGCATTTT.

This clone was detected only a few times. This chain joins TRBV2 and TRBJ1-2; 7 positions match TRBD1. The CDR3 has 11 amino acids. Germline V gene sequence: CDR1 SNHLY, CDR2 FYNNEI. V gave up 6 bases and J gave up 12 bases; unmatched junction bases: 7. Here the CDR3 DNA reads TGTGCCAGCAGAAGACAGGGCGGGAACACCTTC. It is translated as CASRRQGGNTF.

CDR3 sequence: CASSLPRHNEQFF. The CDR3 nucleotides are TGTGCCAGCAGTTTACCCAGACACAATGAGCAGTTCTTC. The chain combines TRBV27 with TRBJ2-1; no definite D call. V dropped 2 bases and J dropped 5 bases, with 7 bases sitting between them. CDR3 length: 13 amino acids. Germline V gene lookup returns CDR1 MNHEY and CDR2 SMNVEV (reference sequence).

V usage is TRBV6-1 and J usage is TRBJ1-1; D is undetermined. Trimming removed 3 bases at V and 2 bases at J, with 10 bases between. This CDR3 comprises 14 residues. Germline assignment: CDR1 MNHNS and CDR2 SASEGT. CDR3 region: CASSDHLINTEAFF. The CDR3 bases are TGTGCCAGCAGTGATCACCTGATAAACACTGAAGCTTTCTTT.

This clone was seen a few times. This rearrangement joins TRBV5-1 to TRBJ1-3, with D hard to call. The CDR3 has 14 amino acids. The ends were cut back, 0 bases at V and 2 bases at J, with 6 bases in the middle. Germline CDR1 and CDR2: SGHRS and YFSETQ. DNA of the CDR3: TGCGCCAGCAGCTTGGGGGTTACTGGAAACACCATATATTTT. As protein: CASSLGVTGNTIYF.

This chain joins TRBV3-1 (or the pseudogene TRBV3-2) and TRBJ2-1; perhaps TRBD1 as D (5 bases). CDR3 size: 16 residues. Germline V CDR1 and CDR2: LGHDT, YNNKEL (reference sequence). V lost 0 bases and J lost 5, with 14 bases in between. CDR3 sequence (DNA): TGTGCCAGCAGCCAAGATTTAGGGGTTTTAGACAATGAGCAGTTCTTC. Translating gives CASSQDLGVLDNEQFF.

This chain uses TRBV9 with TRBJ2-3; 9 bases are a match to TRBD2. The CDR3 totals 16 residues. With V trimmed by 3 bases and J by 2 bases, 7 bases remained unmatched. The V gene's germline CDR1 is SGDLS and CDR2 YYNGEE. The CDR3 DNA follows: TGTGCCAGCAGCGGTGGACTAGCGAGTTCCACAGATACGCAGTATTTT. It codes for CASSGGLASSTDTQYF.

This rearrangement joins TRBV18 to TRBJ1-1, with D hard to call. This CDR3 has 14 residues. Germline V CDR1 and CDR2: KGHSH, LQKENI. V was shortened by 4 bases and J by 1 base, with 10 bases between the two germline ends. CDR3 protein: CASSQAGGNTEAFF. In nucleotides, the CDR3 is TGTGCCAGCTCACAAGCAGGAGGGAACACTGAAGCTTTCTTT.

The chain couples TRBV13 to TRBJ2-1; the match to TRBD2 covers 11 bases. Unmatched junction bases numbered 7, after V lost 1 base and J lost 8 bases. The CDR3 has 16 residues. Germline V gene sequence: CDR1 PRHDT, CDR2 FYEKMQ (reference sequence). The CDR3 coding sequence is TGTGCCAGCAGCTTAGACCCTAGCGGGGGGAGGGATGAGCAGTTCTTC. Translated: CASSLDPSGGRDEQFF.